This TCR beta chain is drawn from a study of T cells expressing NK-cell markers. Germline values: CDR1 MNHEY, CDR2 SMNVEV (reference sequence). The length of the CDR3 is 13 residues. After re-calling the 5' RACE reads, TCRdb lists one entry per CDR3 protein, DNA absent. This sample's clone table lists around 100,000 distinct CDR3 sequences. The receptor's source is a woman aged 18-70 years in good health. The chain recombines TRBV27 with TRBJ1-2; TCRdb calls TRBD1, which cannot be checked without DNA. The sample comprised blood T cells: a sorted CD56 or NKG2C T cell subset, CD4+ or CD8+ T cells, or bulk PBMC T cells (not recorded which). CDR3 region: CASSPPGNYGYTF.